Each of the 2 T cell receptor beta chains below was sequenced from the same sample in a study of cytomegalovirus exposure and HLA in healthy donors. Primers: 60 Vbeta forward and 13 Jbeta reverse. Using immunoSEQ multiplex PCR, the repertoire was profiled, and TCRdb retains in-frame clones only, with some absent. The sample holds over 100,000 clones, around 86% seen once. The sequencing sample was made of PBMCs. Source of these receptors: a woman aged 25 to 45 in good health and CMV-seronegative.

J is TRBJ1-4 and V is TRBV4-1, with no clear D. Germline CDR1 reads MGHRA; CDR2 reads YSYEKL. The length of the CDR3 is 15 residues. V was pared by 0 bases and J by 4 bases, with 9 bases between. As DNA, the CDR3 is TGCGCCAGCAGCCAAGAGGGCTTGGATAATGAAAAACTGTTTTTT. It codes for CASSQEGLDNEKLFF.

The CDR3 loop reads CASSPQIIRTGGAAGELFF. The CDR3 DNA sequence: TGTGCCAGCAGCCCGCAAATAATAAGGACAGGGGGCGCCGCCGGGGAGCTGTTTTTT. V and J are TRBV4-2 and TRBJ2-2, with 11 bases matching TRBD1. V lost 4 bases and J lost 6; bases outside the gene matches: 16. From germline, CDR1 is LGHNA and CDR2 YNFKEQ. This CDR3 has 19 residues.